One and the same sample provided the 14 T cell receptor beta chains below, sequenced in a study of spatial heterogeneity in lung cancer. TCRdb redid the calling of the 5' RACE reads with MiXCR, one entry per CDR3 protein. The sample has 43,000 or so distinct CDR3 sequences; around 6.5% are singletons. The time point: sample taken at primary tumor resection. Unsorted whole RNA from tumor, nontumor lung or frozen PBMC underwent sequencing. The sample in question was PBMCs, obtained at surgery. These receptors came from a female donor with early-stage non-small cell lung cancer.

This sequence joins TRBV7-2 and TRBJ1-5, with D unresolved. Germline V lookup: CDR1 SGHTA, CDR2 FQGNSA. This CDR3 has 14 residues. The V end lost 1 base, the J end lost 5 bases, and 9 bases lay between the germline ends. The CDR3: CASSLDGSDQPQHF. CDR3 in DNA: TGTGCCAGCAGCTTAGATGGCAGTGATCAGCCCCAGCATTTT.

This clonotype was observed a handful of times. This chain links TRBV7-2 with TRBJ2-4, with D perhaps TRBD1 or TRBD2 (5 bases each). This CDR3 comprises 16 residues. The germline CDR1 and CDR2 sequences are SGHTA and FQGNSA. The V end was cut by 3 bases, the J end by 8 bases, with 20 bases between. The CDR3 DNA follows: TGTGCCAGCAGCTTTCAGGGCCCCACGGGGCGGGACATTCAGTACTTC. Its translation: CASSFQGPTGRDIQYF.

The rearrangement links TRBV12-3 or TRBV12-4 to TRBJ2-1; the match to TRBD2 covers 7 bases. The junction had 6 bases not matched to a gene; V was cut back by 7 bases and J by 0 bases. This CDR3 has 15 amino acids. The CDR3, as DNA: TGTGCCAGCAAGCGGGGTCGAAGCTCCTACAATGAGCAGTTCTTC. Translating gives CASKRGRSSYNEQFF.

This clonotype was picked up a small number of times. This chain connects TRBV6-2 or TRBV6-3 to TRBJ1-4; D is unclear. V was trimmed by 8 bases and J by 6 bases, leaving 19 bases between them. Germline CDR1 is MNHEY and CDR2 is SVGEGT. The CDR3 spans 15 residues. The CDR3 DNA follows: TGTGCCAGCGCCCAAGCCCCTGGTAATTATGAAAAACTGTTTTTT. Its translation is CASAQAPGNYEKLFF.

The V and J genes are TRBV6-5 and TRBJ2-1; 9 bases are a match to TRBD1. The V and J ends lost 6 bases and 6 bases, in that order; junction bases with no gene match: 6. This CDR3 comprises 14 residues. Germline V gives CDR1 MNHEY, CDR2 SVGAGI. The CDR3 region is CASRWTGAGNEQFF. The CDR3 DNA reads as TGTGCCAGCAGGTGGACAGGGGCGGGCAATGAGCAGTTCTTC.

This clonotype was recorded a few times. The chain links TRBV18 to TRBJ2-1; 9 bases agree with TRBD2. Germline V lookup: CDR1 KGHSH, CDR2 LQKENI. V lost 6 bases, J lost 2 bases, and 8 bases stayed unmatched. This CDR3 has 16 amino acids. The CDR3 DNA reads TGTGCCAGCTCTCGTGCCCTAGCGGGGACCTACAATGAGCAGTTCTTC. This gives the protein CASSRALAGTYNEQFF.

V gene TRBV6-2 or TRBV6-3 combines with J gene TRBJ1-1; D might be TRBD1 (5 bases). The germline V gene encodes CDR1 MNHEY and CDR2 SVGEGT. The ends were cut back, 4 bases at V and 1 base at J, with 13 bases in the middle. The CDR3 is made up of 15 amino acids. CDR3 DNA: TGTGCCAGCAGTTGGGACCGGGAGGAGAACACTGAAGCTTTCTTT. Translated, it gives CASSWDREENTEAFF.

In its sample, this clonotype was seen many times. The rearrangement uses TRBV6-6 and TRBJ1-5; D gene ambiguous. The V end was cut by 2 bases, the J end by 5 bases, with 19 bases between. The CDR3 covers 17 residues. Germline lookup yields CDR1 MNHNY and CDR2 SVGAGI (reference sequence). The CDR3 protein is CASSYPDFANQDQPQHF. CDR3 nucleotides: TGTGCCAGCAGTTACCCCGATTTTGCGAACCAGGATCAGCCCCAGCATTTT.

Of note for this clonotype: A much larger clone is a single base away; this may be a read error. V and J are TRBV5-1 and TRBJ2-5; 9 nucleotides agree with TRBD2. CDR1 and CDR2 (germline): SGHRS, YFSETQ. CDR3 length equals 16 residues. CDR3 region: CASSLSSGASQETHYF. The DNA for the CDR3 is TGCGCCAGCAGCTTGTCTAGCGGGGCTTCACAAGAGACCCATTACTTC.

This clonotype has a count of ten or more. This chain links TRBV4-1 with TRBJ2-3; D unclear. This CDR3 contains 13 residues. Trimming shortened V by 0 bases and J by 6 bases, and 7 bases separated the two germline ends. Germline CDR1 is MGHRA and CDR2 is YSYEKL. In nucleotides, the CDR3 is TGCGCCAGCAGCCAAGATCAAGTCGATACGCAGTATTTT. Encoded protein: CASSQDQVDTQYF.

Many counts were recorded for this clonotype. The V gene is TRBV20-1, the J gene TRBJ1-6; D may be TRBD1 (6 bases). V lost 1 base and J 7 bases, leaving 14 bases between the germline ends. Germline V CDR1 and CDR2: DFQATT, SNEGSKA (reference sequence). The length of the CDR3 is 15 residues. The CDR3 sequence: CSARGLRQANSPLHF. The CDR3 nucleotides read TGCAGTGCTAGAGGGTTAAGACAGGCGAATTCACCCCTCCACTTT.

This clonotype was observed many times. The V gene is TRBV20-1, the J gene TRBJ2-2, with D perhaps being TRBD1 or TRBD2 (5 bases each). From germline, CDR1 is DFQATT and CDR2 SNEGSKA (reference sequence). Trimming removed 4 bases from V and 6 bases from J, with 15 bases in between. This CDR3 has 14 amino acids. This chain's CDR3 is CSATGTRGSGELFF. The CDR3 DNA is TGCAGTGCTACCGGGACCCGTGGGTCCGGGGAGCTGTTTTTT.

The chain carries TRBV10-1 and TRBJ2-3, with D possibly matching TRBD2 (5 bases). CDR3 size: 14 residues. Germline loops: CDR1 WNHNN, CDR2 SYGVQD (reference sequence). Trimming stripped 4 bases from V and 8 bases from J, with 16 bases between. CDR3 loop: CASSAGLPTGTQYF. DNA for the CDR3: TGCGCCAGCAGTGCCGGACTCCCGACCGGTACGCAGTATTTT.

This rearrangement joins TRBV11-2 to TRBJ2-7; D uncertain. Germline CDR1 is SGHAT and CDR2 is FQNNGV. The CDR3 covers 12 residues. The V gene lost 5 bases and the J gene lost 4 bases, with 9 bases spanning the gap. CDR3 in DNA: TGTGCCAGCAGCCCCGCCGGTTACGAGCAGTACTTC. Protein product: CASSPAGYEQYF. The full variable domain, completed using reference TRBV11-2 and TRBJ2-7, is EAGVAQSPRYKIIEKRQSVAFWCNPISGHATLYWYQQILGQGPKLLIQFQNNGVVDDSQLPKDRFSAERLKGVDSTLKIQPAKLEDSAVYLCASSPAGYEQYFGPGTRLTVT.